The source of this TCR beta chain is a study of T cells in localized non-small cell lung cancer. Study conclusions and caveats: Multi-region tumor sequencing was not done, so intratumor heterogeneity could not be excluded.

A word on this clone: Its antigen is as yet unknown.

The protocol was immunoSEQ multiplex PCR, while the TCRdb copy is restricted to in-frame clones and leaves out a portion. The table records under 950 clones, 20% to 30% of them present only once. The source is a woman aged 40-75 years with stage III lung adenocarcinoma. The material was normal lung tissue next to the tumor, obtained before any cancer treatment.

Written as DNA, the CDR3 is TGTGCCAGCTCACCAGAGATTAAGACCCAGTACTTC. This translates into CASSPEIKTQYF. The rearrangement joins TRBV18 to TRBJ2-5; D gene ambiguous. Germline values: CDR1 KGHSH, CDR2 LQKENI. The V end was cut by 2 bases, the J end by 6 bases, with 7 bases between. This CDR3 comprises 12 residues.